Shown below are 31 T cell receptor beta chains from a single sample sequenced in a study of technical replicates of blood from several donors. Sequencing was performed with immunoSEQ multiplex PCR; in TCRdb, only in-frame clones are kept and a portion is missing. The table includes roughly 50,000 clones, 85% to 95% detected once. Sequenced input: PBMCs. These receptor sequences come from a human donor in good health. Some clones in this sample may be carry-over from other donors' samples.

This clone rates as medium-sized. V is TRBV4-2 and J is TRBJ1-1; 8 nucleotides align to TRBD1. The germline gives CDR1 LGHNA, CDR2 YNFKEQ. This CDR3 spans 16 amino acids. After removal of 0 bases from V and 4 bases from J, the junction contained 7 bases not matched to a gene. The CDR3: CASSQDAGTGSTEAFF. The CDR3 DNA follows: TGTGCCAGCAGCCAAGATGCCGGGACAGGCTCCACTGAAGCTTTCTTT.

CDR3 in DNA: TGTGCCAGCATATCGACTAGCCGGGCCAACGTCCTGACTTTC. This codes for CASISTSRANVLTF. The V and J genes are TRBV6-6 and TRBJ2-6, with 7 bases aligning to TRBD2. Trimming cost V 7 bases and J 5 bases; bases outside gene matches: 5. Germline V CDR1 and CDR2: MNHNY, SVGAGI (reference sequence). The CDR3 spans 14 residues.

The DNA of the CDR3 is TGTGCCAGCAGCCTAGAAGGGACTAGCGGGAAAGAGACCCAGTACTTC. Residues: CASSLEGTSGKETQYF. J is TRBJ2-5 and V is TRBV7-9; 13 bases agree with TRBD2. CDR1 is SEHNR and CDR2 is FQNEAQ in the germline V gene (reference sequence). Germline trimming cut 5 bases from V and 3 bases from J; bases unmatched to any gene: 6. This CDR3 is built from 16 residues.

The chain carries TRBV6-4 and TRBJ2-1; 11 bases are shared with TRBD2. The CDR3 is 17 residues long. The ends lost 2 bases at V and 4 bases at J; junction bases unmatched: 7. The V gene's germline CDR1 is MRHNA and CDR2 SNTAGT. Written as DNA, the CDR3 is TGTGCCAGCAGTGACACAGTTGGGACTAGCGGATACAATGAGCAGTTCTTC. This translates into CASSDTVGTSGYNEQFF.

The chain links TRBV15 to TRBJ1-4; TRBD1 agrees at 9 bases. The CDR3 length is 16 residues. The junction had 4 bases not matched to a gene; V was cut back by 0 bases and J by 5 bases. Germline lookup yields CDR1 LNHNV and CDR2 YYDKDF (reference sequence). DNA of the CDR3: TGTGCCACCAGCAGAGATCCCGGGACAGGGAATGAAAAACTGTTTTTT. Its protein is CATSRDPGTGNEKLFF.

The chain recombines TRBV7-9 with TRBJ2-2; D unresolved. Trimming took 4 bases from V and 8 from J, leaving 17 bases between them. In germline, CDR1 is SEHNR, CDR2 FQNEAQ (reference sequence). The CDR3 loop spans 15 amino acids. CDR3 residues: CASSSNRLLRGELFF. For the CDR3, the DNA is TGTGCCAGCAGCTCCAACCGACTGCTTCGGGGGGAGCTGTTTTTT. Full variable domain (missing parts from reference TRBV7-9 and TRBJ2-2): DTGVSQNPRHKITKRGQNVTFRCDPISEHNRLYWYRQTLGQGPEFLTYFQNEAQLEKSRLLSDRFSAERPKGSFSTLEIQRTEQGDSAMYLCASSSNRLLRGELFFGEGSRLTVL.

The chain combines TRBV4-1 with TRBJ2-7; possible D gene TRBD2, 5 bases. Germline V gives CDR1 MGHRA, CDR2 YSYEKL. The CDR3 runs 14 residues. Trimming removed 3 bases from V and 3 bases from J, with 12 bases in between. The CDR3 bases are TGCGCCAGCAGCCACGGGCGGGTGGGCTACGAGCAGTACTTC. Residues: CASSHGRVGYEQYF.

The CDR3 protein is CASAGLAGGWSDTQYF. Written as DNA, the CDR3 is TGTGCCAGTGCTGGACTAGCGGGAGGTTGGTCAGATACGCAGTATTTT. This rearrangement joins TRBV19 to TRBJ2-3, with 14 bases identical to TRBD2. Trimming at V came to 8 bases and at J to 4 bases, leaving 8 bases not matched to a gene. Germline lookup yields CDR1 LNHDA and CDR2 SQIVND (reference sequence). CDR3 length: 16 residues. The full variable domain, its missing parts supplied by reference TRBV19 and TRBJ2-3, is DGGITQSPKYLFRKEGQNVTLSCEQNLNHDAMYWYRQDPGQGLRLIYYSQIVNDFQKGDIAEGYSVSREKKESFPLTVTSAQKNPTAFYLCASAGLAGGWSDTQYFGPGTRLTVL.

The chain couples TRBV6-9 to TRBJ1-1; maybe TRBD1 (5 bases). Germline-derived CDR1 and CDR2 are MNHGY and SVAAGI. Deletions cut 2 bases from V and 0 bases from J, with 19 bases between. This CDR3 has 18 amino acids. The chain's CDR3 is CASSYRRRGSRLNTEAFF. The DNA of the CDR3 is TGTGCCAGCAGTTATCGTCGAAGGGGCAGCCGCCTGAACACTGAAGCTTTCTTT.

This rearrangement joins TRBV6-4 to TRBJ2-3; 16 nucleotides align to TRBD2. The CDR3 loop spans 17 amino acids. V trimming: 2 bases; J trimming: 2 bases; junction bases outside the gene matches: 1. The germline V gene encodes CDR1 MRHNA and CDR2 SNTAGT. Here the CDR3 DNA reads TGTGCCAGCAGTGACGGGACTAGCGGGGGGGCCACAGATACGCAGTATTTT. It specifies CASSDGTSGGATDTQYF.

The chain has TRBV30 and TRBJ2-7, with 10 positions matching TRBD2. CDR1 is GTSNPN, CDR2 SVGIG, per germline (reference sequence). The CDR3 loop spans 15 amino acids. V lost 4 bases, J lost 3 bases, and 9 bases stayed unmatched. This CDR3 reads CAWTTGASGSYEQYF. The CDR3 nucleotides read TGTGCCTGGACTACAGGGGCTAGCGGGAGCTACGAGCAGTACTTC. Full variable domain (rest looked up from reference TRBV30 and TRBJ2-7): SQTIHQWPATLVQPVGSPLSLECTVEGTSNPNLYWYRQAAGRGLQLLFYSVGIGQISSEVPQNLSASRPQDRQFILSSKKLLLSDSGFYLCAWTTGASGSYEQYFGPGTRLTVT.

J is TRBJ1-6 and V is TRBV13, with 10 positions matching TRBD1. Per germline, CDR1 PRHDT and CDR2 FYEKMQ (reference sequence). The CDR3 covers 16 residues. After removal of 5 bases from V and 9 bases from J, the junction contained 10 bases not matched to a gene. The CDR3 spells CASSHRTGGKGSPLHF. As DNA, the CDR3 is TGTGCCAGCAGCCACAGGACAGGGGGTAAGGGTTCACCCCTCCACTTT.

The chain combines TRBV1 with TRBJ1-2; the D call in the table, TRBD1, was not verified against the DNA. TRBV1 is a pseudogene locus. The length of the CDR3 is 15 residues. This chain's CDR3 is CTSSQDLAGPYGYTF. CDR3 nucleotides: TGCACCAGCAGCCAAGATTTGGCAGGGCCGTATGGCTACACCTTC.

V and J are TRBV19 and TRBJ2-7; 9 positions match TRBD1. The ends lost 4 bases at V and 5 bases at J; junction bases unmatched: 6. Germline V gene data show CDR1 as LNHDA and CDR2 as SQIVND (reference sequence). This CDR3 spans 14 amino acids. CDR3 residues: CASSTAWDRDEQYF. The CDR3 bases are TGTGCCAGTAGTACCGCTTGGGACAGGGACGAGCAGTACTTC.

The V and J genes are TRBV7-2 and TRBJ2-3, with TRBD2 identical over 10 bases. Germline CDR1 reads SGHTA; CDR2 reads FQGNSA. Germline trimming cut 4 bases from V and 4 bases from J; bases unmatched to any gene: 2. This CDR3 region has 14 residues. The CDR3 sequence: CASSSGLAADTQYF. The CDR3 DNA reads as TGTGCCAGCAGCTCCGGACTAGCGGCAGATACGCAGTATTTT. The variable domain in full, with the rest retrieved from reference TRBV7-2 and TRBJ2-3, is GAGVSQSPSNKVTEKGKDVELRCDPISGHTALYWYRQSLGQGLEFLIYFQGNSAPDKSGLPSDRFSAERTGGSVSTLTIQRTQQEDSAVYLCASSSGLAADTQYFGPGTRLTVL.

The V call is TRBV6-1, the J call TRBJ2-5; possibly TRBD2 for D (6 bases). V gave up 6 bases and J gave up 1 base, with 12 bases separating them. The CDR3 spans 14 residues. CDR1 MNHNS and CDR2 SASEGT come from the germline V gene. This CDR3 is CASRNPGAQETQYF. The CDR3, as DNA: TGTGCCAGCAGAAATCCGGGAGCCCAAGAGACCCAGTACTTC.

V and J are TRBV6-4 and TRBJ2-7; TRBD1 aligns across 7 bases. The CDR3 spans 13 residues. V trimming: 7 bases; J trimming: 0 bases; junction bases outside the gene matches: 3. Germline V gene data show CDR1 as MRHNA and CDR2 as SNTAGT. CDR3 DNA sequence: TGTGCCAGCACAGGGGGATACTCCTACGAGCAGTACTTC. Its translation is CASTGGYSYEQYF.

V is TRBV27 and J is TRBJ1-2, with D perhaps TRBD1 (6 bases). V gave up 5 bases and J gave up 6 bases, with 10 bases separating them. The CDR3 sequence is 12 residues long. From germline, CDR1 is MNHEY and CDR2 SMNVEV (reference sequence). In DNA, the CDR3 is TGTGCCAGCAGTGCCCACAGGGATGGCTACACCTTC. This sequence encodes CASSAHRDGYTF.

The chain uses TRBV10-3 and TRBJ2-7; possible D gene TRBD2, 5 bases. Germline V lookup: CDR1 ENHRY, CDR2 SYGVKD. Deletions cut 3 bases from V and 1 base from J, with 7 bases between. This CDR3 comprises 13 residues. The CDR3 reads CAISDGESYEQYF. The CDR3 nucleotides are TGTGCCATCAGTGATGGGGAGTCCTACGAGCAGTACTTC.

This chain connects TRBV7-9 to TRBJ2-2; D is possibly TRBD1 (6 bases). V was clipped by 6 bases and J by 7 bases, with 18 bases between them. Germline V gene data show CDR1 as SEHNR and CDR2 as FQNEAQ (reference sequence). The CDR3 totals 15 residues. CDR3 region: CASRLTTGSYGELFF. The CDR3 DNA follows: TGTGCCAGCAGACTTACTACAGGGTCATACGGGGAGCTGTTTTTT.

The J gene is TRBJ2-2, the V gene TRBV4-2, with D possibly TRBD1 on 5 matching bases. From germline, CDR1 is LGHNA and CDR2 YNFKEQ. V lost 0 bases and J 7 bases, leaving 9 bases between the germline ends. CDR3 size: 14 residues. The CDR3 sequence is CASSQEGVFGELFF. The CDR3 DNA sequence: TGTGCCAGCAGCCAAGAAGGGGTTTTCGGGGAGCTGTTTTTT.

The V gene is TRBV30, the J gene TRBJ2-3; D possibly corresponds to TRBD2 (6 bases). V gave up 5 bases and J gave up 1 base, with 19 bases separating them. From germline, CDR1 is GTSNPN and CDR2 SVGIG (reference sequence). The CDR3 contains 16 residues. The CDR3: CAWQGKRASGTDTQYF. The CDR3 DNA reads as TGTGCCTGGCAAGGAAAGAGGGCTAGCGGCACAGATACGCAGTATTTT.

This chain uses TRBV5-1 with TRBJ2-1; 11 bases align to TRBD2. Trimming took 3 bases from V and 3 from J; bases not matched to a gene: 11. In germline, CDR1 is SGHRS, CDR2 YFSETQ. The CDR3 loop spans 18 amino acids. CDR3 sequence reads: CASSSTPGTSGYYNEQFF. The DNA for the CDR3 is TGCGCCAGCAGCTCCACACCCGGGACTAGCGGATACTACAATGAGCAGTTCTTC.

V and J are TRBV7-9 and TRBJ1-1; no definite D call. In germline, CDR1 is SEHNR, CDR2 FQNEAQ (reference sequence). The CDR3 sequence is 13 residues long. V lost 7 bases to trimming and J lost 5 bases, with 14 bases between them. In nucleotides, the CDR3 is TGTGCCAGCATGGGCGGGGAGCAGACTGAAGCTTTCTTT. Translation: CASMGGEQTEAFF.

The CDR3 is CASSQGSGVTQYF. The CDR3, as DNA: TGCGCCAGCAGCCAGGGAAGCGGGGTTACGCAGTATTTT. The rearrangement uses TRBV4-3 and TRBJ2-3; TRBD2 agrees at 7 bases. From germline, CDR1 is LGHNA and CDR2 YSLEER. This CDR3 comprises 13 residues. After removal of 3 bases from V and 8 bases from J, the junction contained 5 bases not matched to a gene.

The chain combines TRBV20-1 with TRBJ2-5; maybe TRBD1 (6 bases). This CDR3 comprises 11 residues. Trimming pared 6 bases from V and 3 bases from J, leaving 8 bases between. Germline CDR1 is DFQATT and CDR2 is SNEGSKA (reference sequence). CDR3: CSADREETQYF. The CDR3 nucleotides are TGCAGTGCGGACAGAGAAGAGACCCAGTACTTC.

This CDR3 reads CASSQDVQGFGYTF. The CDR3 nucleotides are TGCGCCAGCAGCCAAGATGTACAGGGATTCGGCTACACCTTC. The V gene is TRBV4-1, the J gene TRBJ1-2; D perhaps matches TRBD1 (6 bases). Germline CDR1 MGHRA, CDR2 YSYEKL. V was pared by 0 bases and J by 8 bases, with 13 bases between. The length of the CDR3 is 14 residues.

The genes are TRBV15 and TRBJ1-3; 10 bases map to TRBD1. V was pared by 4 bases and J by 3 bases, with 6 bases of the junction left unmatched. This CDR3 has 16 residues. Germline-derived CDR1 and CDR2 are LNHNV and YYDKDF (reference sequence). The CDR3 nucleotides are TGTGCCACCAGCAAGGCGGGGACAGGGGTTGGAAACACCATATATTTT. This encodes CATSKAGTGVGNTIYF.

The gene calls are TRBV7-9 and TRBJ1-1; 9 nucleotides line up with TRBD1. The CDR3 extends over 15 amino acids. Germline loops: CDR1 SEHNR, CDR2 FQNEAQ (reference sequence). V trimming: 5 bases; J trimming: 3 bases; junction bases outside the gene matches: 7. DNA of the CDR3: TGTGCCAGCAGCGTAGGGACAGGGCGGCACACTGAAGCTTTCTTT. The encoded protein is CASSVGTGRHTEAFF.

The gene calls are TRBV6-6 and TRBJ2-5, with D possibly TRBD1 on 6 matching bases. CDR3 size: 15 residues. The germline V gene has CDR1 MNHNY and CDR2 SVGAGI (reference sequence). Between the trimmed V and J ends, which lost 4 bases and 0 bases, there was a span of 12 bases. CDR3 amino acids: CASSSSAGDQETQYF. The CDR3, as DNA: TGTGCCAGCAGTTCGTCGGCAGGGGACCAAGAGACCCAGTACTTC.

V usage is TRBV4-1 and J usage is TRBJ1-2; 8 nucleotides align to TRBD1. This CDR3 region has 14 residues. V was clipped by 1 base and J by 5 bases; unmatched bases: 3. Germline V gives CDR1 MGHRA, CDR2 YSYEKL. CDR3 protein: CASSQVGQAYGYTF. CDR3 DNA: TGCGCCAGCAGCCAAGTGGGACAGGCTTATGGCTACACCTTC.